This T cell receptor (beta chain) emerged from a study of shared clonotypes between healthy human individuals. Findings of the study overall: With several donors compared, roughly 5% of naive CD4 clonotypes were shared.

In the sorted-subset replicate PCRs, approximately 200 ng DNA, tens of thousands of T cell genomes, was used. The table came from immunoSEQ multiplex PCR; TCRdb's copy has only in-frame clones and leaves some out. This table holds about 1.1 million clones, more than 75% found once. CDR1 and CDR2 from the germline V gene are SGHTA and FQGTGA. Trimming removed 1 base from V and 9 bases from J, with 9 bases in between. The CDR3 has 12 amino acids. This clone is a singleton in its sample. Its antigen is not known. The chain is built from TRBV7-3 and TRBJ2-5; no clear D gene. This TCR was recovered from a young man in good health. Some clones in this sample may be carry-over from other donors' samples. Sequencing used memory CD4+ T cells from PBMCs. The subset: CD45RA-negative fraction. The CDR3 nucleotides read TGTGCCAGCAGCTTAAGCCCAAGGGCCCAGTACTTC. Translation gives CASSLSPRAQYF.